This TCR beta chain derives from a study of control samples from healthy donors and cancer patients. Sequencing was performed with immunoSEQ multiplex PCR; in TCRdb, only in-frame clones are kept and a portion is missing. The data show 150,000 to 200,000 clones, 70% to 90% seen once. The V gene's germline CDR1 is SGHVS and CDR2 FQNEAQ. The length of the CDR3 is 15 residues. With V trimmed by 5 bases and J by 4 bases, 8 bases remained unmatched. Sequenced input: blood. The origin of this receptor is a man aged 25 to 40 in good health. The chain joins TRBV7-8 to TRBJ2-7, with 10 nucleotides matching TRBD1. The CDR3, as DNA: TGTGCCAGCAGCCCAAAAAGGACAGGGGGTTACGAGCAGTACTTC. The encoded protein is CASSPKRTGGYEQYF.